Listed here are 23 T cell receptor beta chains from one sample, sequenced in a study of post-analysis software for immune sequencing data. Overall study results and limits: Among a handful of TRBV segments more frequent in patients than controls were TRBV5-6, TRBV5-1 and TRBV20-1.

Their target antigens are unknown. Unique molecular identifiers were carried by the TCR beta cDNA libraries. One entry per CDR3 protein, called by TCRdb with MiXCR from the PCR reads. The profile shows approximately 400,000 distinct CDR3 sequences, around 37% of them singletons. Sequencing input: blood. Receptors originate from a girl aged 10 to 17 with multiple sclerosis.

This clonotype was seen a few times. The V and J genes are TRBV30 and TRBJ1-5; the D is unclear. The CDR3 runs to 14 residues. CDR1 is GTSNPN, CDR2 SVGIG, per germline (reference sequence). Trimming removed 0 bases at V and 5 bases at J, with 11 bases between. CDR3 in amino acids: CAWSVSGLYQPQHF. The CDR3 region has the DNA TGTGCCTGGAGTGTCTCCGGCCTCTATCAGCCCCAGCATTTT.

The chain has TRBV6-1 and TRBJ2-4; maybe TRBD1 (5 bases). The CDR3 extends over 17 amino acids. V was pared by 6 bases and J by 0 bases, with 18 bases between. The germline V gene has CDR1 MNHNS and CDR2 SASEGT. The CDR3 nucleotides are TGTGCCAGCAGGGGTTGGGGCGGTGATTTAGCCAAAAACATTCAGTACTTC. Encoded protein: CASRGWGGDLAKNIQYF.

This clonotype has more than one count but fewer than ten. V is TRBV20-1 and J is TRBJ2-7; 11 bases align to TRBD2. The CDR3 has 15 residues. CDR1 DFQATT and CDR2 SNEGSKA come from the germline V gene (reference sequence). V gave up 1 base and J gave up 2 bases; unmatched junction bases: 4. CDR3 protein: CSARGTSGLPYEQYF. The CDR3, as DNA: TGCAGTGCTAGAGGGACTAGCGGGTTGCCCTACGAGCAGTACTTC.

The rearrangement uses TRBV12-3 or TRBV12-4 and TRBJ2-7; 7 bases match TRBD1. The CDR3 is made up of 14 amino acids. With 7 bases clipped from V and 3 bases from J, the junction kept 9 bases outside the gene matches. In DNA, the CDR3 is TGTGCCAGCAACATAGACAGGGCGGGCTACGAGCAGTACTTC. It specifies CASNIDRAGYEQYF.

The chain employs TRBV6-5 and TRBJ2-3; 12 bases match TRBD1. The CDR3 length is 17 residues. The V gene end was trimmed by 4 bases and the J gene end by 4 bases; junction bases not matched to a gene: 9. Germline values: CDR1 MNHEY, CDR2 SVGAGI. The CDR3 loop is CASSFRPGQGAADTQYF. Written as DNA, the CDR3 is TGTGCCAGCAGTTTTAGACCGGGACAGGGGGCCGCAGATACGCAGTATTTT.

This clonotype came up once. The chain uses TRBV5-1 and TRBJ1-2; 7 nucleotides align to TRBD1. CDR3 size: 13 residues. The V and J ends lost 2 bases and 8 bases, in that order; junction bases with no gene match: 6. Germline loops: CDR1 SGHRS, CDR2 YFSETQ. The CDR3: CASSFEGAPGYTF. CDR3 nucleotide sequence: TGCGCCAGCAGCTTTGAGGGGGCGCCCGGCTACACCTTC. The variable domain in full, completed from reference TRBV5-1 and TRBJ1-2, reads KAGVTQTPRYLIKTRGQQVTLSCSPISGHRSVSWYQQTPGQGLQFLFEYFSETQRNKGNFPGRFSGRQFSNSRSEMNVSTLELGDSALYLCASSFEGAPGYTFGSGTRLTVV.

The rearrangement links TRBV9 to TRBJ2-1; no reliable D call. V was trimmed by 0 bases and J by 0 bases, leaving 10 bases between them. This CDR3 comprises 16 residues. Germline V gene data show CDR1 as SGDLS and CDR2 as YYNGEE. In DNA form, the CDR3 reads TGTGCCAGCAGCGTAGTCCCGAAAAGCTCCTACAATGAGCAGTTCTTC. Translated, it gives CASSVVPKSSYNEQFF.

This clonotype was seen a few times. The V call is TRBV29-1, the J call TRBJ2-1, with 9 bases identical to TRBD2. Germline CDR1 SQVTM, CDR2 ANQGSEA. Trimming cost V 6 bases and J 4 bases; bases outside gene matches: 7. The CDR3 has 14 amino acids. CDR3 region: CSVASGGPYNEQFF. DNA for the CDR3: TGCAGCGTAGCGAGCGGGGGGCCATACAATGAGCAGTTCTTC.

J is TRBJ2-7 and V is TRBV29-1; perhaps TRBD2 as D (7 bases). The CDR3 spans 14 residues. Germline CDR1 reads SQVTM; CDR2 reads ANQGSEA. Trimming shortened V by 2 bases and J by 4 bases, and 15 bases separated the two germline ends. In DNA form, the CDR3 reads TGCAGCGTTGAATCTACAGGGAGGGGGTACGAGCAGTACTTC. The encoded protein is CSVESTGRGYEQYF.

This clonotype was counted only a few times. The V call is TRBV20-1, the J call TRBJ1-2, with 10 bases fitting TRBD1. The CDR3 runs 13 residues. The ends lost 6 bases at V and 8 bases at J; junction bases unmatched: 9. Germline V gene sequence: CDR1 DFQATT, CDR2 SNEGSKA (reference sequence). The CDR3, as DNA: TGCAGTGCCCCCGGGACAGGGGCCTACGGCTACACCTTC. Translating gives CSAPGTGAYGYTF.

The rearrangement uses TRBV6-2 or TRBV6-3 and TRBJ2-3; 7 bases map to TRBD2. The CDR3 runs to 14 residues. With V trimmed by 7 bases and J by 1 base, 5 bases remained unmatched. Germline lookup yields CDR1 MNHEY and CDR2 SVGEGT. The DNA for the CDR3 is TGTGCCAGCAAAAGCGGGGACCGCACAGATACGCAGTATTTT. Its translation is CASKSGDRTDTQYF.

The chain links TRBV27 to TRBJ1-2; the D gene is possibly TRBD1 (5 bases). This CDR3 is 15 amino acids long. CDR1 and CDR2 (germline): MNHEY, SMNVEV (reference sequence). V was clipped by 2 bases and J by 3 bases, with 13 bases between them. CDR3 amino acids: CASSLGAGLDYGYTF. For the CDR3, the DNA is TGTGCCAGCAGTTTAGGGGCAGGACTTGACTATGGCTACACCTTC.

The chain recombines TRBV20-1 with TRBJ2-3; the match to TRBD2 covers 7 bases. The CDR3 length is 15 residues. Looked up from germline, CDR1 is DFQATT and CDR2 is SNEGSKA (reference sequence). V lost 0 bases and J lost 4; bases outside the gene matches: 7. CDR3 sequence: CSARDRSGDSDTQYF. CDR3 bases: TGCAGTGCTAGAGATCGGAGCGGGGACTCAGATACGCAGTATTTT.

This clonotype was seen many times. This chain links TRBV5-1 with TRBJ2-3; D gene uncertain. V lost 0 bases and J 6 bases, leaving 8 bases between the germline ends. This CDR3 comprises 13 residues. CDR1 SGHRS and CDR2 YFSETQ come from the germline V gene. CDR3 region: CASSLDQLDTQYF. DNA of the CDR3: TGCGCCAGCAGCTTGGATCAACTGGATACGCAGTATTTT. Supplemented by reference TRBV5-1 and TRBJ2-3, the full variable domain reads KAGVTQTPRYLIKTRGQQVTLSCSPISGHRSVSWYQQTPGQGLQFLFEYFSETQRNKGNFPGRFSGRQFSNSRSEMNVSTLELGDSALYLCASSLDQLDTQYFGPGTRLTVL.

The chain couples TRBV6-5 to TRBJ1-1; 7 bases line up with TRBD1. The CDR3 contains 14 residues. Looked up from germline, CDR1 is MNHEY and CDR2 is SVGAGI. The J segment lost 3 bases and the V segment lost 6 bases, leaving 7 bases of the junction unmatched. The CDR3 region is CASRKDRSDTEAFF. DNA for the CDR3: TGTGCCAGCAGGAAGGACAGGTCTGACACTGAAGCTTTCTTT.

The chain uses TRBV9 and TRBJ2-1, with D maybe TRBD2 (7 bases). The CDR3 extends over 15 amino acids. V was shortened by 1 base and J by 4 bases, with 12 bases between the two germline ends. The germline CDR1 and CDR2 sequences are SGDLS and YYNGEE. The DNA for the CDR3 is TGTGCCAGCAGCGTAACCGGGGGGCTGTACAATGAGCAGTTCTTC. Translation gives CASSVTGGLYNEQFF. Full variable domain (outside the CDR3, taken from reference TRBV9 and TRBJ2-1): DSGVTQTPKHLITATGQRVTLRCSPRSGDLSVYWYQQSLDQGLQFLIQYYNGEERAKGNILERFSAQQFPDLHSELNLSSLELGDSALYFCASSVTGGLYNEQFFGPGTRLTVL.

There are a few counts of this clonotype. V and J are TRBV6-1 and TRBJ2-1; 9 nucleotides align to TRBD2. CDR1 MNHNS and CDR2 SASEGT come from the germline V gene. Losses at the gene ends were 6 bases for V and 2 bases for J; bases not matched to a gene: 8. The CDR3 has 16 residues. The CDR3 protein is CASRVAGERTYNEQFF. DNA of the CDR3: TGTGCCAGCAGAGTAGCGGGGGAGAGAACCTACAATGAGCAGTTCTTC.

In DNA form, the CDR3 reads TGTGCCAGCAGTTTTGGACCAGCGTACCAAGAGACCCAGTACTTC. Protein product: CASSFGPAYQETQYF. V gene TRBV28 combines with J gene TRBJ2-5, with unresolved D. CDR1 and CDR2 from the germline V gene are MDHEN and SYDVKM. There are 15 residues in the CDR3. V was pared by 3 bases and J by 0 bases, with 11 bases between.

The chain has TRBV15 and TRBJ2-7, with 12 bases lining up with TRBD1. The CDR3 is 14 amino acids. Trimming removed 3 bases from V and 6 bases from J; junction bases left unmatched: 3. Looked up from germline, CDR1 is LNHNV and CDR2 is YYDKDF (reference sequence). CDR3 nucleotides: TGTGCCACCAGCAGCGGGACAGGGGGCTTCGAGCAGTACTTC. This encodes CATSSGTGGFEQYF.

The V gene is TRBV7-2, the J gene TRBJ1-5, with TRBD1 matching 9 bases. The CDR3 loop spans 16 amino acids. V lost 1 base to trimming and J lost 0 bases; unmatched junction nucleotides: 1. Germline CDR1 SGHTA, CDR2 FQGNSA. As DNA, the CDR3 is TGTGCCAGCAGCTTAGAGGGACAGGGTAGCAATCAGCCCCAGCATTTT. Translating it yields CASSLEGQGSNQPQHF.

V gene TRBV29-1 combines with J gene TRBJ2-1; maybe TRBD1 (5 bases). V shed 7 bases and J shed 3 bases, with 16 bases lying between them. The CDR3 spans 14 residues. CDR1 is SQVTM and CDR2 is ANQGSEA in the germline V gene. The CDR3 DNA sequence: TGCAGCGCCCGCAGGCAGGGCCACTACAATGAGCAGTTCTTC. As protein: CSARRQGHYNEQFF.

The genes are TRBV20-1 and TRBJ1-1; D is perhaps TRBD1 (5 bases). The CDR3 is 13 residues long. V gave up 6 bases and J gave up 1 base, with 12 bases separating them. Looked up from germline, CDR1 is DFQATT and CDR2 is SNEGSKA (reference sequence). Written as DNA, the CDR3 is TGCAGTGCCTCCAAGGGACCGAACACTGAAGCTTTCTTT. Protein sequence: CSASKGPNTEAFF.

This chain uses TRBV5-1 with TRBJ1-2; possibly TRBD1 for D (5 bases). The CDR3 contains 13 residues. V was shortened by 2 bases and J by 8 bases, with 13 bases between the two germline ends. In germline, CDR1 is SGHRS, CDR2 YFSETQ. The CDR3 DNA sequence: TGCGCCAGCAGCTTCCTCCAGGGAAGCGGCTACACCTTC. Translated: CASSFLQGSGYTF. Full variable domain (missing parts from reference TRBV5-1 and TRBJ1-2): KAGVTQTPRYLIKTRGQQVTLSCSPISGHRSVSWYQQTPGQGLQFLFEYFSETQRNKGNFPGRFSGRQFSNSRSEMNVSTLELGDSALYLCASSFLQGSGYTFGSGTRLTVV.